A single sample is the source of the 3 T cell receptor beta chains below, sequenced in a study of T cells after yellow fever vaccination (dated by TCRdb to between 2018 and 2021). This specimen's treatment or condition label, interpreted: live attenuated yellow fever vaccine strain. Library method: 5' RACE. Sequencing was performed on an Illumina NovaSeq 6000. TCRdb trimmed the raw reads at Q25, called clones with MiXCR and kept productive beta chains. Rows with a matching CDR3 protein are joined into one entry that keeps the most common DNA and genes. Across this sample there are about 120,000 distinct CDR3 sequences, with roughly 15% seen only once. The ten largest account for roughly 45% of the sample. The specimen was CD8+ T cells sorted from PBMCs, collected 5 days after the yellow fever booster vaccination. These receptors were collected from a man aged 18 to 30 who received the YFV17D yellow fever vaccine.

The CDR3 is CASSDRQRVYNSPLHF. For the CDR3, the DNA is TGTGCCAGCAGTGATCGGCAGCGAGTCTATAATTCACCCCTCCACTTT. The chain recombines TRBV2 with TRBJ1-6; unclear D gene. V was pared by 3 bases and J by 3 bases, with 12 bases between. Per the germline V gene, CDR1 is SNHLY and CDR2 is FYNNEI. This CDR3 comprises 16 residues.

This clonotype occurred a few times. The chain carries TRBV7-9 and TRBJ2-5, with TRBD2 identical over 7 bases. The CDR3 totals 15 residues. The J segment lost 5 bases and the V segment lost 5 bases, leaving 11 bases of the junction unmatched. The V gene's germline CDR1 is SEHNR and CDR2 FQNEAQ (reference sequence). CDR3: CASSRSRGEGETQYF. CDR3 coding DNA: TGTGCCAGCAGCCGCTCCCGGGGGGAAGGGGAGACCCAGTACTTC.

This sequence joins TRBV7-6 and TRBJ1-2; D may be TRBD1 (5 bases). CDR3 length: 14 amino acids. CDR1 and CDR2 from the germline V gene are SGHVS and FNYEAQ. Trimming pared 5 bases from V and 8 bases from J, leaving 18 bases between. The CDR3 is CASSTLTGGGGYTF. The CDR3 DNA follows: TGTGCCAGCAGCACCCTTACAGGCGGCGGGGGCTACACCTTC.